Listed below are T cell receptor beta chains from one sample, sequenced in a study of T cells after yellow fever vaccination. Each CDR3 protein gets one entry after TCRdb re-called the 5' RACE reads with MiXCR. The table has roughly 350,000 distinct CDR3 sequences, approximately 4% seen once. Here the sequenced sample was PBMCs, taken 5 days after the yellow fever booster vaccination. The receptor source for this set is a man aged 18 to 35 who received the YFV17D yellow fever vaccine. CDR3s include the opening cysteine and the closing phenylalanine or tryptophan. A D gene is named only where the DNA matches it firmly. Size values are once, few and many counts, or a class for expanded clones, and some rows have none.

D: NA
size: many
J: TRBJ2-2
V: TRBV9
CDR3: CASSVDSLGLGELFF
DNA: TGTGCCAGCAGCGTAGACAGCTTGGGCCTCGGGGAGCTGTTTTTT

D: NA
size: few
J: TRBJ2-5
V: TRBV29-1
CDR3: CSVSGGGEETQYF
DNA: TGCAGCGTATCAGGGGGAGGGGAAGAGACCCAGTACTTC

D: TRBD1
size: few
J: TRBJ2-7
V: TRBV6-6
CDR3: CASSHPGQGDTYEQYF
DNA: TGTGCCAGCAGTCATCCGGGACAGGGGGATACCTACGAGCAGTACTTC

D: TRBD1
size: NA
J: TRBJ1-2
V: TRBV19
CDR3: CASSVQGGRYTF
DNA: TGTGCCAGTAGTGTCCAGGGGGGACGCTACACCTTC

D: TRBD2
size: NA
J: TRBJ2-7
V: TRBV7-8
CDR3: CASSLISGGRGSYEQYF
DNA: TGTGCCAGCAGCTTAATTAGCGGGGGCCGCGGCTCCTACGAGCAGTACTTC

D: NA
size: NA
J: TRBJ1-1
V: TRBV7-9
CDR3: CASSLVPVGTEAFF
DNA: TGTGCCAGCAGCTTAGTCCCGGTGGGTACTGAAGCTTTCTTT

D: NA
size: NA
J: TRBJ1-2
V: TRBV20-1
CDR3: CSAEFDRRYGYTF
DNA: TGCAGTGCCGAATTCGACAGAAGATATGGCTACACCTTC

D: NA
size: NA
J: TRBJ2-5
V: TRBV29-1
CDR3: CSVGAFTLETQYF
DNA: TGCAGCGTTGGGGCCTTTACCCTGGAGACCCAGTACTTC

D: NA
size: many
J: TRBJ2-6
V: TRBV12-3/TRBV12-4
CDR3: CASSSQGSGANVLTF
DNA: TGTGCCAGCAGTTCCCAGGGCTCTGGGGCCAACGTCCTGACTTTC

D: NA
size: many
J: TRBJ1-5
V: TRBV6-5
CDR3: CASSVRVNQPQHF
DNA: TGTGCCAGCAGTGTCAGGGTTAATCAGCCCCAGCATTTT

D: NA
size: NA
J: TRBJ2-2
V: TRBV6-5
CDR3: CASSYFSGLIGVLFF
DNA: TGTGCCAGCAGTTACTTTTCAGGCCTGATCGGGGTGCTGTTTTTT

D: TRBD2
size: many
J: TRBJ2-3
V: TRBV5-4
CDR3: CASSPHAPGLAETGDTQYF
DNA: TGTGCCAGCAGCCCCCATGCCCCGGGACTAGCGGAAACGGGAGATACGCAGTATTTT

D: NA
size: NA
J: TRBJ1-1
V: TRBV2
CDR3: CASSDLFNTEAFF
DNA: TGTGCCAGCAGTGATCTATTCAACACTGAAGCTTTCTTT

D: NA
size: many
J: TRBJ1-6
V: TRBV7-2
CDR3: CASSSTGITLHF
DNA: TGTGCCAGCAGCTCGACAGGTATCACCCTCCACTTT

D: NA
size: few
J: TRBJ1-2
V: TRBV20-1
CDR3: CSATGPGRTNNYGYTF
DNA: TGCAGTGCTACCGGGCCGGGCAGAACGAATAACTATGGCTACACCTTC

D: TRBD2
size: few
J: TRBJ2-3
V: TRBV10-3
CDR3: CAIGTGTSGSTDTQYF
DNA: TGTGCCATCGGAACCGGGACTAGCGGGAGCACAGATACGCAGTATTTT

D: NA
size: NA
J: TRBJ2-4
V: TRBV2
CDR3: CASSIQQFGIDIQYF
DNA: TGTGCCAGCAGTATACAGCAGTTCGGAATTGACATTCAGTACTTC

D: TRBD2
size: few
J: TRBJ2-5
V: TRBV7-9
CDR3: CASSSWTSVRETQYF
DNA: TGTGCCAGCAGCTCCTGGACTAGTGTACGAGAGACCCAGTACTTC

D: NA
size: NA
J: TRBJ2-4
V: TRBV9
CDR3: CASSVVAREAKNIQYF
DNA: TGTGCCAGCAGCGTAGTGGCCAGGGAGGCCAAAAACATTCAGTACTTC